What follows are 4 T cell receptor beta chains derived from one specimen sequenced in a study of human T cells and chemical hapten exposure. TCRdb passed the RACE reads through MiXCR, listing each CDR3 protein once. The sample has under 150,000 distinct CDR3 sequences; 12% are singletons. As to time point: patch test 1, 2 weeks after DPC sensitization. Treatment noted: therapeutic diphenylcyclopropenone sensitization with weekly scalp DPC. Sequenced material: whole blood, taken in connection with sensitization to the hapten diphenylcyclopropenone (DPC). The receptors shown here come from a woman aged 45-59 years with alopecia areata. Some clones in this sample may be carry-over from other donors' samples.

Here the CDR3 reads CSVEGPGANVLTF. The CDR3 nucleotides are TGCAGCGTTGAGGGCCCTGGGGCCAACGTCCTGACTTTC. The V call is TRBV29-1, the J call TRBJ2-6; unclear D gene. Germline V gene data show CDR1 as SQVTM and CDR2 as ANQGSEA. V was cut by 3 bases and J by 2 bases, with 5 bases left in between. The CDR3 totals 13 residues.

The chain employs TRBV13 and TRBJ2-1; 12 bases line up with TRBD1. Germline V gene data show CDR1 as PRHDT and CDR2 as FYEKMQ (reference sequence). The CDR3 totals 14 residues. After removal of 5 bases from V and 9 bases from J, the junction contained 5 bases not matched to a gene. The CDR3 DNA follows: TGTGCCAGCAGCCGGGGACAGGGGGCAAGTGAGCAGTTCTTC. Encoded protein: CASSRGQGASEQFF.

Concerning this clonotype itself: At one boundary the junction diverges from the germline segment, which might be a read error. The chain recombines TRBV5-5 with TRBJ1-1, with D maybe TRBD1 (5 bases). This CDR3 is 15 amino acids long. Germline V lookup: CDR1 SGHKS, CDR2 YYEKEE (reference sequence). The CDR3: CANSLDLTVDTEAFF. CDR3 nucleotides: TGTGCCAACAGCTTGGACCTGACAGTCGACACTGAAGCTTTCTTT.

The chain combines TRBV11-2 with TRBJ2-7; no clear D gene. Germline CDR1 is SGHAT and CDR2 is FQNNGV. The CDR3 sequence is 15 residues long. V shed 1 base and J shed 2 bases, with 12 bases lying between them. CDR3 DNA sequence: TGTGCCAGCAGCTTAGGATTCTTCCAAGCCTACGAGCAGTACTTC. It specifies CASSLGFFQAYEQYF.